This section outlines one T cell receptor (beta chain) sequence together with its context. Unique molecular identifiers were built into the TCRbeta library. TCRdb reprocessed the PCR reads with MiXCR, giving one entry per CDR3 protein. The data show about 350,000 distinct CDR3 sequences, with roughly 14% seen just once and 4% to 5.5% held by the top ten. The data stem from a study of T-cell reconstitution after alpha-beta-depleted transplantation in children. Trimming at V came to 2 bases and at J to 4 bases, leaving 3 bases not matched to a gene. Germline V gene sequence: CDR1 SGDLS, CDR2 YYNGEE. CDR3 length equals 14 residues.

Sequences were derived from PBMCs, sampled from the stem cell graft. The genes are TRBV9 and TRBJ1-1, with 9 nucleotides matching TRBD1. The receptor's source is a human donor who donated a stem cell graft to a child with Fanconi anemia. For the CDR3, the DNA is TGTGCCAGCAGCGTCGGGACAGGGATCACTGAAGCTTTCTTT. This encodes CASSVGTGITEAFF.